These 8 T cell receptor beta chains were all obtained from the same sample, sequenced in a study of T cells in pancreatic ductal adenocarcinoma (dated by TCRdb to between 2016 and 2019). Pancreatic ductal adenocarcinoma patients who had undergone surgery without neoadjuvant therapy were selected. Libraries were prepared through the immunoSEQ multiplex PCR assay. TCRdb took over this immuneACCESS table, retaining in-frame rearrangements with V and J assigned. Such tables are incomplete; in checked studies, under half of the missing clones stem from an unresolved V gene, and the remainder is unexplained. The sample includes under 6,500 clones, with about 70% observed a single time. Of the sample, approximately 8.8% falls within the top ten clones. The sequencing sample was made of pancreatic tumor tissue. Every receptor here comes from a human donor with pancreatic ductal adenocarcinoma.

This chain connects TRBV27 to TRBJ2-7, with TRBD1 matching 8 bases. In germline, CDR1 is MNHEY, CDR2 SMNVEV (reference sequence). The length of the CDR3 is 13 residues. V shed 8 bases, J shed 2 bases, and the junction held 5 bases outside the gene matches. The CDR3 is CASWGQAAYEQYF. The CDR3 DNA is TGTGCCAGCTGGGGACAGGCTGCCTACGAGCAGTACTTC.

The chain links TRBV4-3 to TRBJ2-3, with 7 positions matching TRBD2. Germline V lookup: CDR1 LGHNA, CDR2 YSLEER. The CDR3 length is 16 residues. J gave up 3 bases and V 0 bases, and 6 bases lay outside the gene matches. The DNA of the CDR3 is TGCGCCAGCAGCCAAGAGCGGGGGTGGGGGACAGATACGCAGTATTTT. It codes for CASSQERGWGTDTQYF.

This clone was found once. The rearrangement joins TRBV5-1 to TRBJ2-7; 9 bases are a match to TRBD1. Germline-derived CDR1 and CDR2 are SGHRS and YFSETQ. There are 14 residues in the CDR3. Trimming took 4 bases from V and 5 from J; bases not matched to a gene: 7. CDR3 DNA: TGCGCCAGCAGCCAACAACAGGGGGCGAACGAGCAGTACTTC. This gives the protein CASSQQQGANEQYF.

This chain uses TRBV29-1 with TRBJ1-4, with a weak D call TRBD1 (5 bases). In germline, CDR1 is SQVTM, CDR2 ANQGSEA. Trimming left V 6 bases short and J 8 bases short, with 16 bases between. CDR3 size: 13 residues. Written as DNA, the CDR3 is TGCAGCGTCAATGATTTGGGGCAGGAAAAACTGTTTTTT. Translation: CSVNDLGQEKLFF.

This clone was counted only a few times. The rearrangement joins TRBV5-1 to TRBJ1-2; TRBD1 aligns across 9 bases. The trim removed 3 bases at V and 0 bases at J, leaving 6 bases unmatched. Germline CDR1 is SGHRS and CDR2 is YFSETQ. The CDR3 has 16 residues. The CDR3 DNA reads as TGCGCCAGCAGCTCCTCTGGGACAGGGACTAACTATGGCTACACCTTC. Encoded protein: CASSSSGTGTNYGYTF. Combining the CDR3 with reference TRBV5-1 and TRBJ1-2 gives the whole variable domain KAGVTQTPRYLIKTRGQQVTLSCSPISGHRSVSWYQQTPGQGLQFLFEYFSETQRNKGNFPGRFSGRQFSNSRSEMNVSTLELGDSALYLCASSSSGTGTNYGYTFGSGTRLTVV.

The V call is TRBV18, the J call TRBJ2-3; D perhaps matches TRBD1 (5 bases). Germline values: CDR1 KGHSH, CDR2 LQKENI. The ends were cut back, 3 bases at V and 0 bases at J, with 16 bases in the middle. The CDR3 is made up of 17 amino acids. The CDR3 coding sequence is TGTGCCAGCTCACCTGATGACAGATTCATTAGCACAGATACGCAGTATTTT. Its translation: CASSPDDRFISTDTQYF.

J is TRBJ1-2 and V is TRBV2; unclear D gene. CDR1 and CDR2 from the germline V gene are SNHLY and FYNNEI. There are 13 residues in the CDR3. Trimming shortened V by 3 bases and J by 4 bases, and 9 bases separated the two germline ends. For the CDR3, the DNA is TGTGCCAGCAGTGATAGAGCCCGCTATGGCTACACCTTC. The encoded protein is CASSDRARYGYTF.

The chain joins TRBV5-1 to TRBJ1-1, with D unclear. Deletions cut 0 bases from V and 1 base from J, with 7 bases between. This CDR3 is built from 14 residues. The germline V gene encodes CDR1 SGHRS and CDR2 YFSETQ. The CDR3 bases are TGCGCCAGCAGCTTGGTCACAGCGAACACTGAAGCTTTCTTT. Its translation is CASSLVTANTEAFF.